This TCR beta chain was recorded in a study of human T cells and chemical hapten exposure. As the library was built, unique molecular identifiers were attached to individual cDNA molecules. TCRdb reprocessed the RACE reads with MiXCR, giving one entry per CDR3 protein. This sample carries 35,000 to 40,000 distinct CDR3 sequences, over 9.5% of them seen once, and the ten largest clones take about 5.9%. V lost 1 base to trimming and J lost 5 bases; unmatched junction nucleotides: 1. The CDR3 covers 13 residues. Germline lookup yields CDR1 SGHNT and CDR2 YYREEE (reference sequence). Time point of the sample: pre-sensitization, week 0. Described treatment: therapeutic diphenylcyclopropenone sensitization with weekly scalp DPC. It was unfractionated whole blood from which total RNA was extracted. Findings and caveats of the study: Alopecia was present in the donors, so their immune response may differ from healthy people's.

This clonotype was recorded at least ten times. Its specificity is not known. The sequenced sample was whole blood, obtained in connection with sensitization to the hapten diphenylcyclopropenone (DPC). The TCR comes from a man aged 25-45 years with alopecia areata. Some clones in this sample may be carry-over from other donors' samples. This chain links TRBV5-4 with TRBJ2-5; 8 nucleotides align to TRBD2. CDR3: CASSLIAGETQYF. CDR3 nucleotide sequence: TGTGCCAGCAGCTTGATAGCGGGGGAGACCCAGTACTTC. The complete variable domain, with remaining parts taken from reference TRBV5-4 and TRBJ2-5, reads ETGVTQSPTHLIKTRGQQVTLRCSSQSGHNTVSWYQQALGQGPQFIFQYYREEENGRGNFPPRFSGLQFPNYSSELNVNALELDDSALYLCASSLIAGETQYFGPGTRLLVL.